These T cell receptor beta chains were read from a single sample in a study of cytomegalovirus exposure and HLA in healthy donors. The repertoire was sequenced with immunoSEQ multiplex PCR; TCRdb's copy has only in-frame clones and lacks some. The data show 40,000 to 60,000 clones, and the top ten clones hold approximately 2.1%. The sample taken for sequencing was PBMCs. The receptors shown here come from a female donor in good health and CMV-seronegative. The CDR3 runs from the conserved cysteine through the conserved F or W. The D gene is left open where the match is weak.

>.|TRBV5-1|TRBJ2-7
TGCGCCAGCAGACGGGACGGACTATACGAGCAGTACTTC
CASRRDGLYEQYF
>.|TRBV10-3|TRBJ1-2
TGTGCCATCAGTGAGTCAAGCGGCAGCTATGGCTACACCTTC
CAISESSGSYGYTF
>.|TRBV19|TRBJ2-7
TGTGCCAGTAGTATCCAGGGATGGGACGAGCAGTACTTC
CASSIQGWDEQYF
>.|TRBV7-8|TRBJ1-5
TGTGCCAGCAGCTTCGACAGCTCGGATCAGCCCCAGCATTTT
CASSFDSSDQPQHF
>TRBD1|TRBV6-5|TRBJ2-5
TGTGCCAGCAGCTTGACAGGGGGGGAGACCCAGTACTTC
CASSLTGGETQYF
>.|TRBV11-2|TRBJ2-3
TGTGCCAGCAGCTTAGTGGGAGAGACAGATACGCAGTATTTT
CASSLVGETDTQYF
>.|TRBV7-9|TRBJ1-1
TGTGCCAGCAGCACACCGGGGGGGAACACTGAAGCTTTCTTT
CASSTPGGNTEAFF
>.|TRBV18|TRBJ1-1
TGTGCCAGCTCACCACCTGAGGGCATGGCCACTGAAGCTTTCTTT
CASSPPEGMATEAFF
>TRBD1|TRBV30|TRBJ1-2
TGTGCCTGGAGTAGGACCACAGGGGGAGGTCGGGATGGCTACACCTTC
CAWSRTTGGGRDGYTF
>TRBD1|TRBV7-8|TRBJ2-7
TGTGCCAGCAGCCCTCGGGACAGGGATTCCTACGAGCAGTACTTC
CASSPRDRDSYEQYF
>.|TRBV4-1|TRBJ1-2
TGCGCCAGCAGCCGCGGGGATAACTATGGCTACACCTTC
CASSRGDNYGYTF
>TRBD2|TRBV4-1|TRBJ2-7
TGCGCCAGCAGCCAGCCCACGCGTGGGCGCGGGAGGGGCTACGAGCAGTACTTC
CASSQPTRGRGRGYEQYF
>TRBD2|TRBV2|TRBJ2-3
TGTGCCGCGGGAGGCCGGGGGGATACGCAGTATTTT
CAAGGRGDTQYF
>.|TRBV19|TRBJ1-5
TGTGCCAGTAGTACCCAGCGACAGTACAATCAGCCCCAGCATTTT
CASSTQRQYNQPQHF
>.|TRBV5-1|TRBJ2-7
TGCGCCAGCAGCTTGACTTTAACAGGGAAACGATCCTACGAGCAGTACTTC
CASSLTLTGKRSYEQYF
>TRBD1|TRBV6-5|TRBJ1-1
TGTGCCAGCACAGACAGGGTGTACACTGAAGCTTTCTTT
CASTDRVYTEAFF
>.|TRBV18|TRBJ2-7
TGTGCCAGCCACTTGGGGGCAAGCTCCTACGAGCAGTACTTC
CASHLGASSYEQYF
>.|TRBV5-4|TRBJ1-5
TGTGCCAGCAGCTTATGGGGGGAAGGTCAGCCCCAGCATTTT
CASSLWGEGQPQHF
>TRBD1|TRBV6-5|TRBJ1-5
TGTGCCAGCAGGGGGGACAGGTGGAATCAGCCCCAGCATTTT
CASRGDRWNQPQHF
>TRBD1|TRBV6-1|TRBJ1-5
TGTGCCAGTGGTTATATGACAGGGATGAATCAGCCCCAGCATTTT
CASGYMTGMNQPQHF
>.|TRBV4-1|TRBJ1-2
TGCGCCAGCAGCCAAGATTTCATACTAACGGGCCAGGGGTATGGCTACACCTTC
CASSQDFILTGQGYGYTF
>TRBD1|TRBV5-1|TRBJ2-7
TGCGCCAGCAGCCAGGGGGCGGCCGCCGAGCAGTACTTC
CASSQGAAAEQYF
>.|TRBV7-9|TRBJ1-2
TGTGCCAGCAGCTTAGTGGCCAAAAACTATGGCTACACCTTC
CASSLVAKNYGYTF
>TRBD1|TRBV7-9|TRBJ1-1
TGTGCCAGCAGCTTACGGGACAGGGCCGGTGAAGCTTTCTTT
CASSLRDRAGEAFF
>TRBD1|TRBV19|TRBJ1-5
TGTGCCAGTAGGGACAGGGGGCGGGAGCCCCAGCATTTT
CASRDRGREPQHF
>TRBD1|TRBV29-1|TRBJ1-1
TGCAGCGCCATGGGACAGGGGGTGAACACTGAAGCTTTCTTT
CSAMGQGVNTEAFF
>.|TRBV30|TRBJ2-1
TGTGCCTGGGGGGATGGGGGCCGCAATGAGCAGTTCTTC
CAWGDGGRNEQFF
>.|TRBV4-2|TRBJ1-3
TGTGCCAGCAGCCAAGGAGGGGGAAGGGCGGACTCTGGAAACACCATATATTTT
CASSQGGGRADSGNTIYF
>TRBD1|TRBV2|TRBJ1-1
TGTGCCAGCAGTTCGACAGGGGACACTGAAGCTTTCTTT
CASSSTGDTEAFF
>.|TRBV28|TRBJ1-1
TGTGCCAGCAGTTCAGGGGTTGTCACTGAAGCTTTCTTT
CASSSGVVTEAFF
>TRBD1|TRBV29-1|TRBJ2-1
TGCAGCGTTGGGGACAGATACAATGAGCAGTTCTTC
CSVGDRYNEQFF
>TRBD2|TRBV4-2|TRBJ2-1
TGTGCCAGCAGCCAAGTTACTAGCGGAAATGAGCAGTTCTTC
CASSQVTSGNEQFF
>TRBD1|TRBV2|TRBJ2-7
TGTGCCAGCAGTAACAGGGGCCTCGAGCAGTACTTC
CASSNRGLEQYF
>.|TRBV20-1|TRBJ1-1
TGCAGTGCGGCGGAGGACACTGAAGCTTTCTTT
CSAAEDTEAFF
>TRBD1|TRBV6-1|TRBJ2-1
TGTGCCAGCACCATGGGACAGATACAGTTCTTC
CASTMGQIQFF
>.|TRBV6-5|TRBJ1-1
TGTGCCAGCAGAAACAGGGTCGGCACTGAAGCTTTCTTT
CASRNRVGTEAFF
>TRBD1|TRBV18|TRBJ1-2
TGTGCCAGCTCACCTAGCCCACCGGGACAGGGGTCTGGCTACACCTTC
CASSPSPPGQGSGYTF
>TRBD1|TRBV13|TRBJ1-1
TGTGCCAGCAGCCCGGGACAGCCTAACACTGAAGCTTTCTTT
CASSPGQPNTEAFF
>.|TRBV7-9|TRBJ1-2
TGTGCCAGCAGCTTAGGTTCGGCAGGGCCTGAGAACTATGGCTACACCTTC
CASSLGSAGPENYGYTF
>.|TRBV29-1|TRBJ1-2
TGCAGCGTTGAAGCCCCCACGAGTCATGGCTACACCTTC
CSVEAPTSHGYTF
>TRBD1|TRBV2|TRBJ2-7
TGTGCCAGCAGCTCGGGACAGGGGTCCTACGAGCAGTACTTC
CASSSGQGSYEQYF
>.|TRBV7-8|TRBJ1-2
TGTGCCAGCAGCCTCACAAAGGGGCGTGGCTACACCTTC
CASSLTKGRGYTF
>TRBD1|TRBV7-9|TRBJ2-1
TGTGCCAGCAGCTTGGGACAGGGCAACAATGAGCAGTTCTTC
CASSLGQGNNEQFF
>.|TRBV5-1|TRBJ1-4
TGCGCCAGCCCCCTGGCCGTAAGGGGTGAAAAACTGTTTTTT
CASPLAVRGEKLFF
>TRBD1|TRBV30|TRBJ1-1
TGTGCCTGGACGACAGGGGGCAACACTGAAGCTTTCTTT
CAWTTGGNTEAFF
>.|TRBV11-3|TRBJ2-2
TGTGCCAGCAGCTCCCAGAACACCGGGGAGCTGTTTTTT
CASSSQNTGELFF
>TRBD1|TRBV9|TRBJ1-2
TGTGCCAGCAGCTCCCGACAGGGGAACTATGGCTACACCTTC
CASSSRQGNYGYTF
>TRBD1|TRBV7-2|TRBJ1-2
TGTGCCAGCACCTACAACACAGGGGTCTATGGCTACACCTTC
CASTYNTGVYGYTF
>.|TRBV29-1|TRBJ2-5
TGCAGCGTTGGGTCTTCCGGAGAGACCCAGTACTTC
CSVGSSGETQYF
>.|TRBV19|TRBJ2-3
TGTGCCAGTAGTCTCGCCGCCCAAGCGGGCACAGATACGCAGTATTTT
CASSLAAQAGTDTQYF
>TRBD1|TRBV4-2|TRBJ1-3
TGTGCCAGCAGCCAAGAGGTGGCAGGGGGCTCTGGAAACACCATATATTTT
CASSQEVAGGSGNTIYF